These T cell receptor beta chains were read from a single sample in a study of T cells in Graves' hyperthyroidism and ophthalmopathy. TCRdb called the multiplex PCR reads again in MiXCR, with one record for every CDR3 protein. The repertoire holds around 430,000 distinct CDR3 sequences, about 15% seen once, with 32% in the top ten. The sequenced sample was blood. The receptors here all came from a woman younger than 45 with Graves' hyperthyroidism. Each CDR3 is given with its conserved first and last residue. A D gene is named only where the DNA matches it firmly. Clone size is given for some rows only: seen once, a few or many times, or a class if the clone is expanded.

J gene	D gene	clone size	V gene	CDR3 protein	CDR3 DNA
TRBJ2-3	TRBD2	many	TRBV18	CASSPELAGSADTQYF	TGTGCCAGCTCACCGGAGTTAGCGGGAAGCGCAGATACGCAGTATTTT
TRBJ2-5	TRBD1	.	TRBV20-1	CSATTGGLETQYF	TGCAGTGCCACGACAGGGGGCCTAGAGACCCAGTACTTC
TRBJ2-7	.	many	TRBV5-1	CASSLGGRYEQYF	TGCGCCAGCAGCTTGGGGGGGCGTTACGAGCAGTACTTC
TRBJ2-1	TRBD2	.	TRBV7-3	CASSQIAGDSYNEQFF	TGTGCCAGCAGCCAGATAGCGGGCGACTCCTACAATGAGCAGTTCTTC
TRBJ2-7	TRBD1	many	TRBV24-1	CATSDSRTGRYYEQYF	TGTGCCACCAGTGATTCGAGGACAGGGCGCTACTACGAGCAGTACTTC
TRBJ1-1	TRBD1	.	TRBV4-1	CASSQGVAGTGIQGAFF	TGCGCCAGCAGCCAAGGGGTTGCCGGGACAGGGATCCAGGGAGCTTTCTTT
TRBJ1-5	.	many	TRBV28	CASSFGDSLNQPQHF	TGTGCCAGCAGTTTCGGGGACTCCCTGAATCAGCCCCAGCATTTT
TRBJ2-3	TRBD2	many	TRBV5-1	CASSALAGSTDTQYF	TGCGCCAGCAGCGCACTAGCGGGCTCAACAGATACGCAGTATTTT
TRBJ2-7	.	few	TRBV18	CASSPLAGDYEQYF	TGTGCCAGCTCACCACTCGCAGGGGATTACGAGCAGTACTTC
TRBJ2-5	TRBD1	.	TRBV7-8	CASRGTGLETQYF	TGTGCCAGCAGGGGGACAGGGTTAGAGACCCAGTACTTC
TRBJ2-3	TRBD2	many	TRBV3-1	CASSQETSVPKPGDTQYF	TGTGCCAGCAGCCAAGAGACTAGCGTACCGAAACCCGGGGATACGCAGTATTTT
TRBJ2-7	.	many	TRBV3-1	CASSLLGEQYF	TGTGCCAGCAGCCTCCTCGGCGAGCAGTACTTC
TRBJ2-5	.	many	TRBV12-3/TRBV12-4	CASRRGPTETQYF	TGTGCCAGCAGAAGGGGTCCCACGGAGACCCAGTACTTC
TRBJ2-3	.	many	TRBV20-1	CSGLLTDTQYF	TGCAGTGGACTGCTCACAGATACGCAGTATTTT
TRBJ2-1	.	many	TRBV7-6	CASSARILAFAYNEQFF	TGTGCCAGCAGCGCACGGATTCTAGCGTTCGCCTACAATGAGCAGTTCTTC
TRBJ2-2	.	.	TRBV13	CASSLGSGTGELFF	TGTGCCAGCAGCTTGGGGTCGGGAACCGGGGAGCTGTTTTTT
TRBJ1-2	.	.	TRBV15	CATSRGAIRTPGIGYTF	TGTGCCACCAGCAGAGGGGCAATTAGGACCCCAGGTATCGGCTACACCTTC
TRBJ1-1	TRBD1	many	TRBV3-1	CASSPYDRGSNTEAFF	TGTGCCAGCAGCCCTTACGACAGGGGATCGAACACTGAAGCTTTCTTT
TRBJ1-2	.	many	TRBV28	CASSNGGGYGYTF	TGTGCCAGCAGTAACGGGGGTGGCTATGGCTACACCTTC
TRBJ1-1	.	many	TRBV20-1	CSARDGGATNTEAFF	TGCAGTGCTAGAGATGGAGGGGCTACGAACACTGAAGCTTTCTTT
TRBJ2-3	TRBD2	.	TRBV4-1	CASRKKLLAGEADTQYF	TGCGCCAGCAGGAAAAAGTTACTAGCGGGAGAGGCAGATACGCAGTATTTT
TRBJ2-5	.	many	TRBV30	CAWSGQETQYF	TGTGCCTGGAGTGGACAAGAGACCCAGTACTTC
TRBJ2-1	TRBD2	many	TRBV7-9	CASSSELAGYDNEQFF	TGTGCCAGCAGCTCGGAACTAGCGGGATACGACAATGAGCAGTTCTTC
TRBJ2-1	.	few	TRBV6-1	CASSETGTTYNEQFF	TGTGCCAGCAGTGAAACCGGGACCACCTACAATGAGCAGTTCTTC